The 8 T cell receptor beta chains given below trace back to one sample, sequenced in a study of regulatory T cells in long-lasting Graves disease. Arm-PCR of CDR3 regions with iRepertoire HTBI primers generated TCR beta libraries. TCRdb analysed the multiplex PCR reads with MiXCR anew, one entry per CDR3 protein. Of some 600,000 distinct CDR3 sequences in the sample, about 16% were seen once. Time point defined: newly diagnosed GD, antithyroid drugs for less than 3 months. The TCR library was prepared using RNA isolated from PBMCs. This same sample was also part of a study on T cells in Graves' hyperthyroidism and ophthalmopathy.

Sequenced material: peripheral blood mononuclear cells (PBMCs), taken at new diagnosis, from a patient treated with antithyroid drugs. The receptors come from a man between 18 and 29 years old with Graves disease.

This chain connects TRBV4-1 to TRBJ2-3; tentatively, D is TRBD2 (5 bases). This CDR3 is 15 amino acids long. CDR1 and CDR2 from the germline V gene are MGHRA and YSYEKL. V lost 0 bases to trimming and J lost 0 bases, with 7 bases between them. CDR3 bases: TGCGCCAGCAGCCAAGAGAGCGGTAGCACAGATACGCAGTATTTT. It specifies CASSQESGSTDTQYF.

The chain couples TRBV25-1 to TRBJ1-4; D is unclear. V lost 6 bases and J 5 bases, leaving 13 bases between the germline ends. The germline CDR1 and CDR2 sequences are MGHDK and SYGVNS. The CDR3 loop spans 14 amino acids. CDR3 residues: CASSVRTRNEKLFF. The CDR3, as DNA: TGTGCCAGCAGCGTCAGGACCAGGAATGAAAAACTGTTTTTT.

This clonotype was detected many times. The genes are TRBV30 and TRBJ1-4, with no clear D. Germline V gives CDR1 GTSNPN, CDR2 SVGIG (reference sequence). The CDR3 is made up of 13 amino acids. Trimming removed 0 bases from V and 4 bases from J, with 6 bases in between. CDR3 DNA: TGTGCCTGGAGTGTCATGGATAATGAAAAACTGTTTTTT. This translates into CAWSVMDNEKLFF.

In this sample, this clonotype turned up many times. V gene TRBV20-1 combines with J gene TRBJ1-4, with D maybe TRBD1 (5 bases). Germline V lookup: CDR1 DFQATT, CDR2 SNEGSKA (reference sequence). Trimming pared 0 bases from V and 8 bases from J, leaving 13 bases between. The CDR3 loop spans 14 amino acids. This CDR3 reads CSARDAGSDEKLFF. Here the CDR3 DNA reads TGCAGTGCTAGAGACGCAGGGAGTGACGAAAAACTGTTTTTT.

This clonotype was picked up a small number of times. This rearrangement joins TRBV2 to TRBJ2-3, with 15 bases identical to TRBD2. Germline-derived CDR1 and CDR2 are SNHLY and FYNNEI. This CDR3 has 13 amino acids. V lost 10 bases and J lost 6; bases outside the gene matches: 2. CDR3 residues: CATGTSGRDTQYF. DNA of the CDR3: TGTGCCACCGGGACTAGCGGGAGGGATACGCAGTATTTT.

This clonotype was detected only a few times. The V call is TRBV30, the J call TRBJ2-7, with a tentative D call TRBD1 (6 bases). Trimming shortened V by 3 bases and J by 0 bases, and 12 bases separated the two germline ends. Germline CDR1 GTSNPN, CDR2 SVGIG (reference sequence). The CDR3 length is 14 residues. This CDR3 reads CAWSPRTASYEQYF. DNA of the CDR3: TGTGCCTGGAGCCCCAGGACAGCCTCCTACGAGCAGTACTTC.

There are many counts of this clonotype. The chain employs TRBV28 and TRBJ2-2; the match to TRBD2 covers 7 bases. CDR3 size: 14 residues. With V trimmed by 4 bases and J by 2 bases, 1 base remained unmatched. CDR1 and CDR2 (germline): MDHEN, SYDVKM. The CDR3 protein is CASSSAGNTGELFF. The CDR3 DNA reads as TGTGCCAGCAGTTCAGCGGGAAACACCGGGGAGCTGTTTTTT.

A few counts support this clonotype. The chain employs TRBV30 and TRBJ2-1, with D possibly being TRBD2 (7 bases). The CDR3 contains 14 residues. Germline V gene sequence: CDR1 GTSNPN, CDR2 SVGIG (reference sequence). Trimming shortened V by 0 bases and J by 6 bases, and 12 bases separated the two germline ends. CDR3 bases: TGTGCCTGGAGTGTAGGGGGAGGGTCCAATGAGCAGTTCTTC. Encoded protein: CAWSVGGGSNEQFF.